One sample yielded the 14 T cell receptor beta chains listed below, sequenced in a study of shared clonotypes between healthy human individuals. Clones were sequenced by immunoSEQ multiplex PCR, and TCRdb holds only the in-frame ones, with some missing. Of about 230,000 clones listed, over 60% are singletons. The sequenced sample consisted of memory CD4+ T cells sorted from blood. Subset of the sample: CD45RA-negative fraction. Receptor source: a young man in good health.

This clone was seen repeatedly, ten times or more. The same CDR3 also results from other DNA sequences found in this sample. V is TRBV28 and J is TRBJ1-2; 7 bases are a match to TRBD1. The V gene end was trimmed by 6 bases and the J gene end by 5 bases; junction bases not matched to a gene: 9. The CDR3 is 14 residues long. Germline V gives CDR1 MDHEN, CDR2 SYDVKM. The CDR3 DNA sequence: TGTGCCAGCAGGACAGGGCAGGACACTTATGGCTACACCTTC. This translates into CASRTGQDTYGYTF.

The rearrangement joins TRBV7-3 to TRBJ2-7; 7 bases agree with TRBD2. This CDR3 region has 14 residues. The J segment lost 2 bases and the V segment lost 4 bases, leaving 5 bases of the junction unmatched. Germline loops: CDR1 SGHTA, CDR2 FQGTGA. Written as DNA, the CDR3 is TGTGCCAGCAGCTCTCCAGCGGGGACCTACGAGCAGTACTTC. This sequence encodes CASSSPAGTYEQYF.

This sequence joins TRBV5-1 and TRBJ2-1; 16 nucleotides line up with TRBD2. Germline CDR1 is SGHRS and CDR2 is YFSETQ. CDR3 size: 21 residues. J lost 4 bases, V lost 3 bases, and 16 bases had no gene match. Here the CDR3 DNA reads TGCGCCAGCAGCTCAGACAGGGGCCCGGGACTAGCGGGAGGGAAATACAATGAGCAGTTCTTC. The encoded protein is CASSSDRGPGLAGGKYNEQFF.

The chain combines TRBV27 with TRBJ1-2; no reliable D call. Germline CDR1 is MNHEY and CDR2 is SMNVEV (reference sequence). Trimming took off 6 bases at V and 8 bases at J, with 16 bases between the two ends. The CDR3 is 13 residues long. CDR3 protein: CASRGRINSGYTF. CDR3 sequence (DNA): TGTGCCAGCAGGGGCAGGATTAATTCGGGCTACACCTTC.

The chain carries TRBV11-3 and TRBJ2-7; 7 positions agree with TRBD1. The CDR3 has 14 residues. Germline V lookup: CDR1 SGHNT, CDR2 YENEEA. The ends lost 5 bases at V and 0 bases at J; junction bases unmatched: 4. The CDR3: CASSRGQSSYEQYF. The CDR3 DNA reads TGTGCCAGCAGCAGGGGACAGTCCTCCTACGAGCAGTACTTC.

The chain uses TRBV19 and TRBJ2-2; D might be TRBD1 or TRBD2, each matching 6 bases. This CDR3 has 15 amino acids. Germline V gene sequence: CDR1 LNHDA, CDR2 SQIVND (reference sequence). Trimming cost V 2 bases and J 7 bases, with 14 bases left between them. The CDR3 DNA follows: TGTGCCAGTAGTATACCGGGGGCCCGAGGCGGGGAGCTGTTTTTT. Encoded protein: CASSIPGARGGELFF.

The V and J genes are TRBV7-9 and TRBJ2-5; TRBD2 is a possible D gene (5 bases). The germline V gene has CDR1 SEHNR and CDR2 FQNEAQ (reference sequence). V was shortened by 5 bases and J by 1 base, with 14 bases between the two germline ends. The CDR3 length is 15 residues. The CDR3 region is CASSPGGPSQETQYF. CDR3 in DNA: TGTGCCAGCAGCCCCGGCGGGCCTAGCCAAGAGACCCAGTACTTC.

CDR3 region: CASSPRQGTYEQYF. CDR3 DNA: TGTGCCAGCTCACCTCGACAGGGGACCTACGAGCAGTACTTC. This rearrangement joins TRBV18 to TRBJ2-7, with 8 bases aligning to TRBD1. J gave up 2 bases and V 3 bases, and 3 bases lay outside the gene matches. The CDR3 is made up of 14 amino acids. The germline CDR1 and CDR2 sequences are KGHSH and LQKENI.

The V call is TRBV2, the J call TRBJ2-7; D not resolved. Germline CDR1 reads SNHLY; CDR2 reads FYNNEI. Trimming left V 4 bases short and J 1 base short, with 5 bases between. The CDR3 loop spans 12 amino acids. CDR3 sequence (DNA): TGTGCCAGCAGTGCGGAGTCCTACGAGCAGTACTTC. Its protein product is CASSAESYEQYF.

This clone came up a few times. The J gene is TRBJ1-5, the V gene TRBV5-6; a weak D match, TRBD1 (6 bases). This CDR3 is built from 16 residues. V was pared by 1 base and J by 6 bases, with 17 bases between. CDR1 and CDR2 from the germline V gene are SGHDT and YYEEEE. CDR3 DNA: TGTGCCAGCAGCTTGACTGCCTCCAGGGGATTTCAGCCCCAGCATTTT. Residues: CASSLTASRGFQPQHF.

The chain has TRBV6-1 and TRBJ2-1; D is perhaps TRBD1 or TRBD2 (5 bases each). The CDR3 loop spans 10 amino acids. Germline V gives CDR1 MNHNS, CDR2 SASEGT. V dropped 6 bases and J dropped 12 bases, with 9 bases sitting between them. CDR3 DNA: TGTGCCAGCAGCCTGGGACGGCAGTTCTTC. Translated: CASSLGRQFF.

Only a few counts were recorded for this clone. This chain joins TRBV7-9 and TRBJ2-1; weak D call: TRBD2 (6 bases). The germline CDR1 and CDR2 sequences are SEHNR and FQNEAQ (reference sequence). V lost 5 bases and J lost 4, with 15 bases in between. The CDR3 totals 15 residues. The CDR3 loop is CASSRPGSGYNEQFF. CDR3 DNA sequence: TGTGCCAGCAGCCGCCCGGGTAGCGGTTACAATGAGCAGTTCTTC.

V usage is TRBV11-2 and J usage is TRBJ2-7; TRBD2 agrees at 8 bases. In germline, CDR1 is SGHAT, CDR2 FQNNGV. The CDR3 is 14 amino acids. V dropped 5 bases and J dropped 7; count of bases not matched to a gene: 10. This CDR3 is CASSPPGGVREQYF. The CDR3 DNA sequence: TGTGCCAGCAGCCCCCCGGGGGGGGTGAGGGAGCAGTACTTC.

This CDR3 reads CASSREGGTNTGELFF. The DNA for the CDR3 is TGTGCCAGCAGCCGAGAGGGGGGAACGAACACCGGGGAGCTGTTTTTT. V gene TRBV7-2 combines with J gene TRBJ2-2; D is tentatively TRBD1 or TRBD2 (6 bases each). CDR3 length: 16 residues. CDR1 is SGHTA, CDR2 FQGNSA, per germline. The V and J ends lost 5 bases and 0 bases respectively, with 13 bases between them.